The entry that follows covers one T cell receptor beta chain sequence. This sample is part of a study of control samples from healthy donors and cancer patients. Method: immunoSEQ multiplex PCR; TCRdb's copy keeps in-frame clones and lacks some. The table includes about 130,000 clones, about 90% detected once. Germline loops: CDR1 SGHRS, CDR2 YFSETQ. The CDR3 covers 17 residues. V was shortened by 1 base and J by 1 base, with 15 bases between the two germline ends. The TCR was taken from a woman aged 45-65 years in good health. The chain uses TRBV5-1 and TRBJ1-3; no definite D call. Sequenced sample: blood. Here the CDR3 reads CASSLNVASGSGNTIYF. The CDR3 DNA follows: TGCGCCAGCAGCTTGAATGTGGCCTCTGGGTCTGGAAACACCATATATTTT.